A single sample is the source of the 29 T cell receptor beta chains below, sequenced in a study of blood T cell repertoires in COVID-19. The table came from immunoSEQ multiplex PCR; TCRdb's copy has only in-frame clones and leaves some out. This sample yields about 260,000 clones, of which about 87% are seen a single time; over 3.5% belongs to the top ten. The specimen was peripheral blood. These receptors were obtained from a woman in her forties with acute or convalescent COVID-19.

V gene TRBV9 combines with J gene TRBJ1-4; 7 bases are a match to TRBD1. Germline CDR1 reads SGDLS; CDR2 reads YYNGEE. The length of the CDR3 is 16 residues. V shed 0 bases, J shed 6 bases, and the junction held 8 bases outside the gene matches. CDR3 sequence: CASSVDPSGGYEKLFF. The CDR3 bases are TGTGCCAGCAGCGTAGACCCTTCAGGGGGTTATGAAAAACTGTTTTTT.

The J gene is TRBJ2-3, the V gene TRBV7-2; perhaps TRBD2 as D (5 bases). The germline V and J ends were trimmed by 4 bases and 2 bases, with 13 bases remaining between them. Germline V gene lookup returns CDR1 SGHTA and CDR2 FQGNSA. The CDR3 is made up of 15 amino acids. The CDR3 sequence: CASSSLGLFTDTQYF. In DNA form, the CDR3 reads TGTGCCAGCAGCTCCCTCGGACTGTTCACAGATACGCAGTATTTT.

V gene TRBV24-1 combines with J gene TRBJ1-1, with D uncertain. Trimming removed 4 bases from V and 12 bases from J, with 14 bases in between. The germline gives CDR1 KGHDR, CDR2 SFDVKD. The CDR3 loop spans 12 amino acids. For the CDR3, the DNA is TGTGCCACCAGTGAGGTCGCAGGTGGTCCTTTCTTT. Translated: CATSEVAGGPFF.

The chain's CDR3 is CASSPYAIGKETQYF. The CDR3 nucleotides are TGCGCCAGCAGCCCCTATGCCATCGGGAAAGAGACCCAGTACTTC. The rearrangement joins TRBV4-1 to TRBJ2-5, with a possible D match to TRBD2 (5 bases). V lost 4 bases to trimming and J lost 3 bases, with 15 bases between them. Per the germline V gene, CDR1 is MGHRA and CDR2 is YSYEKL. There are 15 residues in the CDR3.

The chain is built from TRBV6-4 and TRBJ2-3, with 12 bases that match TRBD2. Germline CDR1 MRHNA, CDR2 SNTAGT. V lost 6 bases and J lost 4; bases outside the gene matches: 5. This CDR3 is 15 amino acids long. CDR3 in DNA: TGTGCCAGCAGCTTGGGACTAGCGGGCCCAGATACGCAGTATTTT. This sequence encodes CASSLGLAGPDTQYF.

This clone has just one count. V gene TRBV6-5 combines with J gene TRBJ1-1; no reliable D call. Trimming stripped 2 bases from V and 4 bases from J, with 8 bases between. Germline CDR1 MNHEY, CDR2 SVGAGI. The CDR3 is made up of 13 amino acids. The CDR3, as DNA: TGTGCCAGCAGTTACCGCCAGGTCACTGAAGCTTTCTTT. Protein product: CASSYRQVTEAFF.

The V gene is TRBV29-1, the J gene TRBJ2-3; weak D call: TRBD2 (6 bases). Germline V CDR1 and CDR2: SQVTM, ANQGSEA. V was pared by 7 bases and J by 0 bases, with 17 bases between. The CDR3 is 15 residues long. In DNA, the CDR3 is TGCAGCGCCCCTCGCGGGGAATCGAGCACAGATACGCAGTATTTT. Translation: CSAPRGESSTDTQYF.

V is TRBV10-3 and J is TRBJ1-4; 7 bases agree with TRBD1. The junction had 8 bases not matched to a gene; V was cut back by 5 bases and J by 8 bases. The CDR3 runs 14 residues. Germline values: CDR1 ENHRY, CDR2 SYGVKD. The CDR3 DNA reads as TGTGCCATCAGTCCACAGGGGCTAGAAGAAAAACTGTTTTTT. It codes for CAISPQGLEEKLFF.

The chain links TRBV7-2 to TRBJ1-1; 8 bases map to TRBD1. V lost 5 bases and J lost 5; bases outside the gene matches: 4. The germline V gene encodes CDR1 SGHTA and CDR2 FQGNSA. The CDR3 extends over 13 amino acids. The CDR3: CASSPQGVTEAFF. The CDR3 DNA is TGTGCCAGCAGCCCACAGGGGGTGACTGAAGCTTTCTTT.

The chain recombines TRBV5-5 with TRBJ1-6; 8 nucleotides match TRBD1. Trimming removed 0 bases from V and 6 bases from J; junction bases left unmatched: 11. CDR3 length: 18 amino acids. Germline-derived CDR1 and CDR2 are SGHKS and YYEKEE (reference sequence). The CDR3 coding sequence is TGTGCCAGCAGCTTGGTGCAGGACAGGGCAGGTCTTAATTCACCCCTCCACTTT. Its protein product is CASSLVQDRAGLNSPLHF.

This clone was found once. The chain recombines TRBV12-3 or TRBV12-4 with TRBJ1-1, with D hard to call. Trimming took off 3 bases at V and 11 bases at J, with 13 bases between the two ends. The CDR3 is 12 residues long. CDR3 protein: CASSFAPLEAFF. CDR3 sequence (DNA): TGTGCCAGCAGTTTCGCGCCCTTGGAGGCTTTCTTT.

V is TRBV18 and J is TRBJ2-3; 15 bases fit TRBD2. The CDR3 runs 17 residues. Germline CDR1 and CDR2: KGHSH and LQKENI. V dropped 6 bases and J dropped 3; count of bases not matched to a gene: 7. CDR3 nucleotides: TGTGCCAGCTCTCCTCCGGGACTAGCGGGGGGTACAGATACGCAGTATTTT. Translation gives CASSPPGLAGGTDTQYF.

The V call is TRBV14, the J call TRBJ2-5, with 9 bases lining up with TRBD2. V was clipped by 2 bases and J by 1 base; unmatched bases: 5. CDR1 and CDR2 from the germline V gene are SGHDN and FVKESK. This CDR3 spans 16 amino acids. CDR3 DNA sequence: TGTGCCAGCAGCCAATTTAGCGGGGGCCTCCAAGAGACCCAGTACTTC. This sequence encodes CASSQFSGGLQETQYF.

Notes on this clone: Other DNA sequences from this sample encode an identical CDR3 as well. The rearrangement uses TRBV30 and TRBJ2-5; possible D gene TRBD1, 6 bases. Germline V gives CDR1 GTSNPN, CDR2 SVGIG (reference sequence). Trimming took 1 base from V and 5 from J, leaving 8 bases between them. This CDR3 spans 12 amino acids. The CDR3 DNA reads as TGTGCCTGGAGTGCAAGGGGGGAGACCCAGTACTTC. Amino acid sequence: CAWSARGETQYF.

This sequence joins TRBV20-1 and TRBJ2-5, with TRBD1 matching 8 bases. V lost 6 bases and J lost 1; bases outside the gene matches: 10. The CDR3 contains 15 residues. Germline assignment: CDR1 DFQATT and CDR2 SNEGSKA (reference sequence). In DNA form, the CDR3 reads TGCAGTGCCAGTACCAGGGGGCGAGTCCAAGAGACCCAGTACTTC. It is translated as CSASTRGRVQETQYF.

The chain is built from TRBV4-2 and TRBJ2-1, with 12 bases that match TRBD2. The CDR3 runs 15 residues. J was trimmed by 2 bases and V by 4 bases; bases with no gene match: 0. The germline V gene has CDR1 LGHNA and CDR2 YNFKEQ. CDR3 sequence (DNA): TGTGCCAGCAGCCCTAGCGGGGGGGCCTACAATGAGCAGTTCTTC. Its translation is CASSPSGGAYNEQFF.

This chain links TRBV30 with TRBJ1-1; possibly TRBD1 for D (5 bases). Germline assignment: CDR1 GTSNPN and CDR2 SVGIG (reference sequence). The CDR3 is 16 residues long. V was cut by 2 bases and J by 0 bases, with 16 bases left in between. CDR3 amino acids: CAWSRFLGGMNTEAFF. The CDR3 DNA reads TGTGCCTGGAGTCGGTTTTTGGGGGGGATGAACACTGAAGCTTTCTTT.

This sequence joins TRBV3-1 (or the pseudogene TRBV3-2) and TRBJ1-2, with D tentatively TRBD1 (5 bases). V lost 0 bases, J lost 3 bases, and 14 bases lay in between. CDR3 size: 16 residues. Germline V lookup: CDR1 LGHDT, CDR2 YNNKEL (reference sequence). The CDR3 DNA follows: TGTGCCAGCAGCCAAGATCTTGGGGCCCTGGACTATGGCTACACCTTC. This translates into CASSQDLGALDYGYTF.

The rearrangement links TRBV5-1 to TRBJ1-1, with 8 bases that match TRBD1. The CDR3 is 14 residues long. V trimming: 6 bases; J trimming: 2 bases; junction bases outside the gene matches: 6. Germline V gives CDR1 SGHRS, CDR2 YFSETQ. Here the CDR3 reads CASTETGANTEAFF. CDR3 DNA: TGCGCCAGCACGGAGACAGGGGCTAACACTGAAGCTTTCTTT.

The chain carries TRBV7-9 and TRBJ1-3; D gene unclear. CDR3 size: 14 residues. Trimming took 1 base from V and 8 from J, leaving 12 bases between them. In germline, CDR1 is SEHNR, CDR2 FQNEAQ (reference sequence). Here the CDR3 reads CASSLGRSGDTIYF. CDR3 nucleotides: TGTGCCAGCAGCTTAGGCAGGAGCGGAGACACCATATATTTT.

CDR3 loop: CSAWGGSTDTQYF. In nucleotides, the CDR3 is TGCAGCGCTTGGGGGGGGAGCACAGATACGCAGTATTTT. The J gene is TRBJ2-3, the V gene TRBV29-1, with 7 bases matching TRBD2. V shed 7 bases, J shed 0 bases, and the junction held 4 bases outside the gene matches. There are 13 residues in the CDR3. The V gene's germline CDR1 is SQVTM and CDR2 ANQGSEA.

The rearrangement links TRBV9 to TRBJ2-2; the D gene is possibly TRBD2 (7 bases). V lost 0 bases, J lost 6 bases, and 15 bases lay in between. The CDR3 totals 16 residues. Germline V CDR1 and CDR2: SGDLS, YYNGEE. The CDR3 is CASSVDIPGGPGELFF. CDR3 nucleotides: TGTGCCAGCAGCGTAGACATCCCGGGGGGCCCCGGGGAGCTGTTTTTT.

The CDR3 bases are TGTGCCAGCAGTGAGGCGGGCTATGGCTACACCTTC. It translates to CASSEAGYGYTF. This sequence joins TRBV6-1 and TRBJ1-2; D ambiguous. The CDR3 has 12 amino acids. Trimming took 3 bases from V and 4 from J, leaving 6 bases between them. From germline, CDR1 is MNHNS and CDR2 SASEGT.

The chain uses TRBV3-1 (or the pseudogene TRBV3-2) and TRBJ2-1, with 11 bases identical to TRBD2. Per germline, CDR1 LGHDT and CDR2 YNNKEL (reference sequence). V dropped 3 bases and J dropped 5; count of bases not matched to a gene: 6. The CDR3 consists of 16 residues. The CDR3 DNA reads as TGTGCCAGCAGCCATTTTAGCGGGGGGGCCAACAATGAGCAGTTCTTC. Translated: CASSHFSGGANNEQFF.

The chain uses TRBV5-1 and TRBJ1-1; tentative D call: TRBD1 (5 bases). V was trimmed by 0 bases and J by 0 bases, leaving 9 bases between them. The CDR3 has 15 residues. Per the germline V gene, CDR1 is SGHRS and CDR2 is YFSETQ. The CDR3 reads CASSLGGGMNTEAFF. CDR3 sequence (DNA): TGCGCCAGCAGCTTGGGGGGCGGAATGAACACTGAAGCTTTCTTT.

The chain recombines TRBV5-1 with TRBJ2-7; D is possibly TRBD1 (6 bases). Germline loops: CDR1 SGHRS, CDR2 YFSETQ. The CDR3 totals 14 residues. Trimming pared 4 bases from V and 4 bases from J, leaving 15 bases between. CDR3 coding DNA: TGCGCCAGCAGCCCGGGACACCAGGGTTACGAGCAGTACGTC. Translated, it gives CASSPGHQGYEQYV.

The chain couples TRBV5-1 to TRBJ2-3, with D possibly being TRBD1 (5 bases). CDR3 size: 15 residues. Germline assignment: CDR1 SGHRS and CDR2 YFSETQ. V lost 2 bases, J lost 2 bases, and 12 bases lay in between. The DNA of the CDR3 is TGCGCCAGCAGCTTCTACAGGACCGACACAGATACGCAGTATTTT. Its protein is CASSFYRTDTDTQYF.

The V gene is TRBV19, the J gene TRBJ2-6; 8 bases agree with TRBD1. The CDR3 contains 16 residues. V gave up 5 bases and J gave up 2 bases; unmatched junction bases: 5. The germline gives CDR1 LNHDA, CDR2 SQIVND (reference sequence). CDR3 sequence: CASSGDRLAGANVLTF. The CDR3 DNA follows: TGTGCCAGTAGTGGGGACAGGTTAGCTGGGGCCAACGTCCTGACTTTC.

This clone came up once. This chain uses TRBV21-1 with TRBJ1-5; the table's D call, TRBD1, was not checked against the DNA. TRBV21-1 is reported as a pseudogene. The CDR3 is 16 residues long. Here the CDR3 reads CASSKGGQKINQPQHF. The DNA for the CDR3 is TGTGCCAGCAGCAAAGGGGGACAGAAAATCAATCAGCCCCAGCATTTT.